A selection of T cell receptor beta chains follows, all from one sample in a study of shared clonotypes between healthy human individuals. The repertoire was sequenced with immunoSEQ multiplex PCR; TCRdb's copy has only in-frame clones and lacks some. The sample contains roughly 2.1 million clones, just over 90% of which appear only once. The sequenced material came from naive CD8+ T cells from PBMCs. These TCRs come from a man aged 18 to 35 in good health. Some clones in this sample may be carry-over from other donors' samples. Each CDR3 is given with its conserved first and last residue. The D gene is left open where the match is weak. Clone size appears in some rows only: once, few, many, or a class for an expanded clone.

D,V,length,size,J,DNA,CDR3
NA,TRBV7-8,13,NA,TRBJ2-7,TGTGCCAGCAGCTTTGGACAGTTTTACGAGCAGTACTTC,CASSFGQFYEQYF
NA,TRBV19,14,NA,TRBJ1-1,TGTGCCAGTAGTATGCAGACAGGATACACTGAAGCTTTCTTT,CASSMQTGYTEAFF
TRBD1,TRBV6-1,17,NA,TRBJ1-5,TGTGCCAGCAGTGAAATTGGGACAGGTCACCGGTACCAGCCCCAGCATTTT,CASSEIGTGHRYQPQHF
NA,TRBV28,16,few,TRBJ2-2,TGTGCCAGCAACCCTTCTTTGGGACATCGGGTCGGGGAGCTGTTTTTT,CASNPSLGHRVGELFF
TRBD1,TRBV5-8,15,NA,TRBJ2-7,TGTGCCAGCAGCTTGGGTGTGACAGGGAACTACGAGCAGTACTTC,CASSLGVTGNYEQYF
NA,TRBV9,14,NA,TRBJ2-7,TGTGCCAGCAGCGAATATGGGGGGTCCTACGAGCAGTACTTC,CASSEYGGSYEQYF
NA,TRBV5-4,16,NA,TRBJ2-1,TGTGCCAGCAGCACAAGGGGCACAAACTCCTACAATGAGCAGTTCTTC,CASSTRGTNSYNEQFF
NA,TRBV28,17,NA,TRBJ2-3,TGTGCCAGCAGGTTTCTGTTGGCGGAGGGGGGGGGAGATACGCAGTATTTT,CASRFLLAEGGGDTQYF
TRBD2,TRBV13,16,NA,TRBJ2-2,TGTGCCAGCACCAAACCCGGACTAGCGGTCACCGGGGAGCTGTTTTTT,CASTKPGLAVTGELFF
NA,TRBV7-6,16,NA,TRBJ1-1,TGTGCCAGCAGCTCCACGGGACGGATGTGGAACACTGAAGCTTTCTTT,CASSSTGRMWNTEAFF
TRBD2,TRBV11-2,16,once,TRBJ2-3,TGTGCCAGCAGCGCAAATGGGCGGGAGCTCACAGATACGCAGTATTTT,CASSANGRELTDTQYF
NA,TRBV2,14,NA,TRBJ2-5,TGTGCCAGCAGTGTCCGGGAATCAAGCGAGACCCAGTACTTC,CASSVRESSETQYF
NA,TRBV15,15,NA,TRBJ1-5,TGTGCCACCAGCAGAGTGAGGGGAGGCAATCAGCCCCAGCATTTT,CATSRVRGGNQPQHF
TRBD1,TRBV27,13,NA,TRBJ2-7,TGTGCCAGCAGGGACAGGTCCACCTACGAGCAGTACTTC,CASRDRSTYEQYF
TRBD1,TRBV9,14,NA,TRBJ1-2,TGTGCCAGCAGCTCGGGCGATTGGGACAGGGGCTACACCTTC,CASSSGDWDRGYTF
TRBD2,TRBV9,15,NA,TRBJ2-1,TGTGCCAGCAGCGCCTCCGGGACTAGCGGGAATGAGCAGTTCTTC,CASSASGTSGNEQFF
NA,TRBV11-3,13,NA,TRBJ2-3,TGTGCCAGCAGCTCCAGGGAGATAGATACGCAGTATTTT,CASSSREIDTQYF
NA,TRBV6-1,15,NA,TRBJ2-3,TGTGCCAGCAGTGAATGGACTACCGGCACAGATACGCAGTATTTT,CASSEWTTGTDTQYF
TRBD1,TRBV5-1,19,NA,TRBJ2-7,TGCGCCAGCAGCTTGGACGGGGGATGGACAGGGAAGGAGTCCTACGAGCAGTACTTC,CASSLDGGWTGKESYEQYF
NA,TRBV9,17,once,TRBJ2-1,TGTGCCAGCAGCCCGGGGATTGGGGGGAGCTCCTACAATGAGCAGTTCTTC,CASSPGIGGSSYNEQFF
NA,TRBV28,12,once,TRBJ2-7,TGTGCCAGCAGTTTCAGCTCGTTGGAGCAGTACTTC,CASSFSSLEQYF
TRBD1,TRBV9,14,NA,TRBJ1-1,TGTGCCAGCAGCGGGACAGGGGGTGTCACTGAAGCTTTCTTT,CASSGTGGVTEAFF
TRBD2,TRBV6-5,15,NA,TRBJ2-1,TGTGCCAGCAGTTACTCGCCGGGCGGGAGAAATGAGCAGTTCTTC,CASSYSPGGRNEQFF
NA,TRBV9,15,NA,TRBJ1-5,TGTGCCAGCAGCAAAGGGAGATCCGCCAATCAGCCCCAGCATTTT,CASSKGRSANQPQHF
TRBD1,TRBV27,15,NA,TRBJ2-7,TGTGCCAGCAGTTTCGACAGGGGGCCGGCCTACGAGCAGTACTTC,CASSFDRGPAYEQYF
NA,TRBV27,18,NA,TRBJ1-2,TGTGCCAGCAGTTTATCGCGGGGTTTAGTTGGGCTGAACTATGGCTACACCTTC,CASSLSRGLVGLNYGYTF
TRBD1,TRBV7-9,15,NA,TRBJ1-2,TGTGCCAGCAGCTTAGGAGGGGGCAGGAACTATGGCTACACCTTC,CASSLGGGRNYGYTF
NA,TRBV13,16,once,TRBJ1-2,TGTGCCAGCAGCTTAGGGGGAGGAAACGCGAACTATGGCTACACCTTC,CASSLGGGNANYGYTF
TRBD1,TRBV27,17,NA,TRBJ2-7,TGTGCCAGCAGTTTAAGGAGTATCTCGGGACAGACCTACGAGCAGTACTTC,CASSLRSISGQTYEQYF
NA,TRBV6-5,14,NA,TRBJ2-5,TGTGCCAGCAGTTACTTGGAGGGGACCGAGACCCAGTACTTC,CASSYLEGTETQYF
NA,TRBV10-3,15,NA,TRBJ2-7,TGTGCCATCAGTGGGGGTCGGGAGTTGGGCTACGAGCAGTACTTC,CAISGGRELGYEQYF
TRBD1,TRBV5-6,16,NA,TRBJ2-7,TGTGCCAGCAGCTTGCCTTTCGGGACAGACTCCTACGAGCAGTACTTC,CASSLPFGTDSYEQYF
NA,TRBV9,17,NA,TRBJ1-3,TGTGCCAGCAGCCACTCCCTCGGGCAGGGGAGTGGAAACACCATATATTTT,CASSHSLGQGSGNTIYF
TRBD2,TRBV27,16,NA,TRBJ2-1,TGTGCCAGCAGTATCATACTAGCGGGAGCCGGGAATGAGCAGTTCTTC,CASSIILAGAGNEQFF
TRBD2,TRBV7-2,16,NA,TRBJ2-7,TGTGCCAGCAGCTTACATGGGCTAGCGGGTCCCTACGAGCAGTACTTC,CASSLHGLAGPYEQYF
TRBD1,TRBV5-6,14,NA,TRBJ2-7,TGTGCCAGCAGCTTGCGGACAGGGAGATACGAGCAGTACTTC,CASSLRTGRYEQYF
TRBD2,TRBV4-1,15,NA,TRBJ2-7,TGCGCCAGCAGCCAAGTGGGCGGGGGACGTTACGAGCAGTACTTC,CASSQVGGGRYEQYF
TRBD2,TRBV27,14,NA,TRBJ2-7,TGTGCCAGCAAGATGACTAGCGCGCTGTACGAGCAGTACTTC,CASKMTSALYEQYF
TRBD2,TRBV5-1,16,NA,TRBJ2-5,TGCGCCAGCAGCCTGTACCCCCGGGGGGGAGAAGAGACCCAGTACTTC,CASSLYPRGGEETQYF
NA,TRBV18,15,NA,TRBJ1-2,TGTGCCAGCTCACCGGGCAGGGGCGGAACCTATGGCTACACCTTC,CASSPGRGGTYGYTF
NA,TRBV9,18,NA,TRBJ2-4,TGTGCCAGCAGCTCACCTCGCGGCCCTTTTGTAGCCAAAAACATTCAGTACTTC,CASSSPRGPFVAKNIQYF
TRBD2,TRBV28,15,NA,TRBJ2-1,TGTGCCAGCAGTTTATCCCGGGACTACAACAATGAGCAGTTCTTC,CASSLSRDYNNEQFF
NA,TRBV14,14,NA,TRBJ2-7,TGTGCCAGCAGCCAAGTTCCGGGGTTTGACGAGCAGTACTTC,CASSQVPGFDEQYF
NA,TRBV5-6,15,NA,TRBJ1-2,TGTGCCAGCAGCTTGATACAGGGAAGGGGGTATGGCTACACCTTC,CASSLIQGRGYGYTF
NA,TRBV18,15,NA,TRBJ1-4,TGTGCCAGCTCACCAGTTGCCAAAACTAATGAAAAACTGTTTTTT,CASSPVAKTNEKLFF
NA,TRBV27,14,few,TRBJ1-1,TGTGCCAGCAGTTTAGTGCGGGGGCGCACTGAAGCTTTCTTT,CASSLVRGRTEAFF
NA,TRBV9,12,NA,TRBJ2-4,TGTGCCAGCAGCGGCGGACCAAACATTCAGTACTTC,CASSGGPNIQYF
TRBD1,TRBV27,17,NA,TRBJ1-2,TGTGCCAGCACGCCGACAGGGGGGTTGGAGTTGAACTATGGCTACACCTTC,CASTPTGGLELNYGYTF
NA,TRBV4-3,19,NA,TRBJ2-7,TGCGCCAGCAGCCAAGATTTTTTGGCGGGGTCCGAGGGGTCTGACGAGCAGTACTTC,CASSQDFLAGSEGSDEQYF
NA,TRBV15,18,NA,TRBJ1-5,TGTGCCACCAGCAGAGAGCCGGCCCACAGTGATAGCAATCAGCCCCAGCATTTT,CATSREPAHSDSNQPQHF
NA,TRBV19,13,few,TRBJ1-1,TGTGCCAGTAGTATCGGCGGGAACACTGAAGCTTTCTTT,CASSIGGNTEAFF
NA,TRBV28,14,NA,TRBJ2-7,TGTGCCAGCAGTTTATGGGGCAGGGGCGACGAGCAGTACTTC,CASSLWGRGDEQYF